A selection of T cell receptor beta chains follows, all from one sample in a study of control samples from healthy donors and cancer patients. The assay was immunoSEQ multiplex PCR, and TCRdb's table has in-frame clones only and misses some. The sample has around 110,000 clones, 93% seen once. The sample consisted of blood. The source of these receptors is a man aged 25 to 40 in good health. The CDR3 runs from the conserved cysteine through the conserved F or W.

TRBV9 | CASSVGQAAKETQYF
TRBV6-6 | CASTTFQGEKLFF
TRBV7-2 | CASSLGTSGGQDTQYF
TRBV6-1 | CASSDRDRGSGEQYF
TRBV2 | CASSAPQPRGNTEAFF
TRBV10-1 | CASSASGSKNIQYF
TRBV19 | CASSTPRVGITEAFF
TRBV6-6 | CASSDRALAKNIQYF
TRBV24-1 | CATSGVGDTGELFF
TRBV5-1 | CASSLVSTDTQYF
TRBV30 | CAWKALVETQYF
TRBV3-1/TRBV3-2 | CASSQAETPNYGYTF
TRBV7-2 | CASSSTSGTSGGEQYF
TRBV28 | CASSLCRIGCSNQPQHF
TRBV24-1 | CATSDSQDRGSQPQHF
TRBV3-1/TRBV3-2 | CASSPGTGEGTEAFF
TRBV6-1 | CASSETGFTPPKAFF
TRBV19 | CASSPSEGGSYEQYF
TRBV29-1 | CSVFQGGGELFF
TRBV25-1 | CASNGGGSRTYNEQFF
TRBV18 | CASSPRTAENSPLHF
TRBV28 | CASSPLQGITEKLFF
TRBV13 | CASSLRASGNTDTQYF
TRBV5-6 | CASSLGRQDNQPQHF
TRBV7-9 | CASSRSTISGYEQFF
TRBV2 | CASSDRNSGAKNIQYF
TRBV5-1 | CASSLAGGPNGGELFF
TRBV5-1 | CASSEGTAMNTEAFF
TRBV12-5 | CASGSDRTKTYNSPLHF
TRBV12-3/TRBV12-4 | CASSSGPTREAFF
TRBV7-2 | CASSLDPGTINEQFF
TRBV6-4 | CASSQGAGVNTEAFF
TRBV30 | CAWSTGQGLSGNTIYF
TRBV27 | CASSFEGRGTDTQYF
TRBV5-4 | CASSLVHDRGTNEKLFF
TRBV24-1 | CATSDPTSGGSSYNEQFF
TRBV5-4 | CASSRTSGGKLTYEQYF
TRBV7-9 | CASSWEGGAEAFF